Given below is one T cell receptor beta chain in context. Seattle enrolled patients during active infection and tracked them longitudinally. CDR3 length: 14 amino acids. J was trimmed by 4 bases and V by 4 bases; bases with no gene match: 6. In germline, CDR1 is LGHDT, CDR2 YNNKEL (reference sequence). This specimen belongs to a study of blood T cell repertoires in COVID-19. Study processing details: Using reference gene primer amplification, nucleated cell counts were estimated. Only in-frame clones appear in the TCRdb table, and some are missing; sequencing was by immunoSEQ multiplex PCR. The V and J calls and the clone size are those of that table, but D and trimming were determined from the DNA. The sample yields more than 200,000 clones, under 90% seen once.

Material for sequencing was peripheral blood. The V gene is TRBV3-1 (or the pseudogene TRBV3-2), the J gene TRBJ2-5; TRBD1 matches at 7 bases. The clonotype was recovered from a woman aged 80 or over with COVID-19, enrolled during active disease. CDR3 sequence (DNA): TGTGCCAGCAGCCGGAGACAGGGCGTAGAGACCCAGTACTTC. Protein: CASSRRQGVETQYF.